The entry below describes one T cell receptor (beta chain). Its antigen is not known. The sequenced template was cDNA made from the entire isolated RNA. Profiling relied on immunoSEQ multiplex PCR, and the TCRdb table lists in-frame clones only, not all of them. Found here are approximately 150,000 clones, about 9.4% of them singletons; the top ten hold roughly 1.3%. Trimming removed 4 bases from V and 7 bases from J; junction bases left unmatched: 5. CDR3 length: 15 amino acids. Germline CDR1 and CDR2: LNHNV and YYDKDF (reference sequence). This specimen comes from a study of beta chain features in type 1 diabetes. The purity of all sorted populations exceeded 98%. Study-level findings and limits: Compared with healthy donors, patients appeared to share more similar naive, central memory and regulatory TCRB repertoires.

Sequenced: naive CD4+ T cells from blood. The rearrangement uses TRBV15 and TRBJ1-6, with 9 positions matching TRBD1. The receptor's source is a man aged 18 to 30 in good health. The CDR3 region has the DNA TGTGCCACCAGCAACATACAGGGGGCGAATTCACCCCTCCACTTT. Protein product: CATSNIQGANSPLHF.